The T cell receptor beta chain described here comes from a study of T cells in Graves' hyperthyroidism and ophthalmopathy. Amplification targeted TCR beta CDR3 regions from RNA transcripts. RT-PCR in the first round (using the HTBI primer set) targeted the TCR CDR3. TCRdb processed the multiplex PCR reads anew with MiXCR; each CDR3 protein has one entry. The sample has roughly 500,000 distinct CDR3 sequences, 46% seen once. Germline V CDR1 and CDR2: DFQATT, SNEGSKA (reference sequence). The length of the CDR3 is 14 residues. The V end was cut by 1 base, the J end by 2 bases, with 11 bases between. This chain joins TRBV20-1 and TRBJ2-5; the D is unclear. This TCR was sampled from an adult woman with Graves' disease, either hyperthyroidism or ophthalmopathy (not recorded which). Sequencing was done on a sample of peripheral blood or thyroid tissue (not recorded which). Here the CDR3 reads CSARVGRNQETQYF. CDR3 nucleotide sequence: TGCAGTGCTAGAGTTGGGCGCAATCAAGAGACCCAGTACTTC.